This is a list of T cell receptor beta chains from one sample in a study of blood T cell repertoires in COVID-19. Sequenced by immunoSEQ multiplex PCR; TCRdb stores in-frame clones only, minus some. The table has tens of thousands of clones, 76% seen once; the top ten hold under 9%. Sequencing used peripheral blood. The receptors here all came from a man in his 70s with active or convalescent COVID-19. The CDR3 runs from the conserved cysteine through the conserved F or W. Each record gives: V gene, J gene, clone size, CDR3 length, D gene, CDR3 protein, CDR3 DNA. D genes are given only for firm matches. The listing skips clone size in some rows; elsewhere it reads once, few, many or a size class.

TRBV28	TRBJ2-1	-	14	TRBD1	CASSLGDRENEQFF	TGTGCCAGCAGTTTAGGTGACAGGGAAAATGAGCAGTTCTTC
TRBV6-2/TRBV6-3	TRBJ1-2	-	13	TRBD1	CASSDTGDYGYTF	TGTGCCAGCAGTGACACAGGGGACTATGGCTACACCTTC
TRBV4-1	TRBJ1-3	once	12	-	CASSQAGNTIYF	TGCGCCAGCAGCCAAGCGGGAAACACCATATATTTT
TRBV7-6	TRBJ1-1	-	14	TRBD1	CASSYSGTGAQAFF	TGTGCCAGCAGCTACTCCGGGACAGGGGCACAAGCTTTCTTT
TRBV11-3	TRBJ2-7	-	15	-	CASSAGQYPSYEQYF	TGTGCCAGCAGCGCCGGACAGTACCCTTCCTACGAGCAGTACTTC
TRBV4-2	TRBJ2-3	-	16	TRBD2	CASSSVVAGSTDTQYF	TGTGCCAGCAGCTCCGTGGTAGCGGGAAGCACAGATACGCAGTATTTT
TRBV12-5	TRBJ2-2	once	17	TRBD2	CASGLVVAGVNTGELFF	TGTGCTAGTGGTTTGGTAGTGGCGGGGGTGAACACCGGGGAGCTGTTTTTT
TRBV5-4	TRBJ2-4	once	15	TRBD2	CASSFSGRRENIQYF	TGTGCCAGCAGCTTTAGCGGGCGGAGGGAAAACATTCAGTACTTC
TRBV30	TRBJ1-5	-	13	TRBD1	CAWSKQGGQPQHF	TGTGCCTGGAGTAAACAGGGGGGTCAGCCCCAGCATTTT
TRBV7-9	TRBJ2-7	-	13	TRBD1	CASSSGQTYEQYF	TGTGCCAGCAGCTCGGGACAGACCTACGAGCAGTACTTC
TRBV28	TRBJ2-1	-	15	TRBD2	CASAGGGALYNEQFF	TGTGCCAGCGCCGGCGGGGGGGCCCTCTACAATGAGCAGTTCTTC
TRBV30	TRBJ2-5	-	12	-	CAWAGSAGAQYF	TGTGCCTGGGCAGGTTCAGCCGGGGCCCAGTACTTC
TRBV28	TRBJ2-1	-	13	-	CASNTGSRAEQFF	TGTGCCAGCAATACAGGGTCTAGGGCTGAGCAGTTCTTC
TRBV5-1	TRBJ2-7	-	18	-	CASTRGGPGDRVSDLEHF	TGCGCCAGCACCCGGGGGGGGCCCGGGGACAGGGTTTCGGATCTTGAGCACTTC
TRBV11-2	TRBJ1-2	-	13	TRBD1	CASPYRGLSGYTF	TGTGCCAGCCCATACAGGGGATTGTCTGGCTACACCTTC
TRBV30	TRBJ2-7	-	10	-	CALGSYEQYF	TGTGCCTTGGGTAGCTACGAGCAGTACTTC
TRBV30	TRBJ2-6	once	13	-	CAWSVPGANVLTF	TGTGCCTGGAGTGTTCCGGGGGCCAACGTCCTGACTTTC
TRBV4-1	TRBJ2-3	few	16	-	CASSPFWGRSTDTQYF	TGCGCCAGCAGCCCCTTCTGGGGCAGAAGCACAGATACGCAGTATTTT
TRBV5-1	TRBJ1-2	-	14	-	CASSFGYTSHGYTF	TGCGCCAGCAGCTTCGGCTACACTAGTCATGGCTACACCTTC
TRBV19	TRBJ2-7	-	15	-	CASSIGTLEAYEQYF	TGTGCCAGTAGTATAGGAACCCTCGAGGCCTACGAGCAGTACTTC
TRBV30	TRBJ1-6	few	12	-	CAWRGARSPLHF	TGTGCCTGGCGGGGGGCGAGATCACCCCTCCACTTT
TRBV10-1	TRBJ2-5	few	16	TRBD2	CASSEWASGGQETQYF	TGCGCCAGCAGTGAGTGGGCTAGCGGGGGGCAAGAGACCCAGTACTTC
TRBV5-4	TRBJ1-3	-	11	-	CASSRGDTIYF	TGTGCCAGCAGCCGGGGGGACACCATATATTTT
TRBV9	TRBJ2-3	-	20	TRBD2	CASSVELEASGGGIPDTQYF	TGTGCCAGCAGCGTAGAGTTGGAGGCTAGCGGGGGAGGGATTCCAGATACGCAGTATTTT
TRBV18	TRBJ2-3	-	14	-	CASSLIGGTDTQYF	TGTGCCAGCTCCCTCATCGGGGGCACAGATACGCAGTATTTT
TRBV6-5	TRBJ2-4	-	14	TRBD2	CASFPHGGKNIQYF	TGTGCCAGCTTTCCCCACGGGGGGAAAAACATTCAGTACTTC
TRBV12-3/TRBV12-4	TRBJ1-5	-	13	-	CASSQQDDQPQHF	TGTGCCAGCAGTCAACAGGATGACCAGCCCCAGCATTTT
TRBV24-1	TRBJ1-3	-	14	TRBD1	CATSDGGGLNTIYF	TGTGCCACCAGTGATGGAGGGGGCCTAAACACCATATATTTT
TRBV9	TRBJ1-2	-	13	-	CASSQGGINGYTF	TGTGCCAGCAGCCAAGGGGGTATAAATGGCTACACCTTC
TRBV5-4	TRBJ2-7	-	14	TRBD2	CASSLAGVTYEQYF	TGTGCCAGCAGTTTAGCGGGGGTGACCTACGAGCAGTACTTC
TRBV28	TRBJ1-5	-	15	-	CASRYSLLSNQPQHF	TGTGCCAGCCGTTACTCGCTCCTTAGCAATCAGCCCCAGCATTTT
TRBV12-3/TRBV12-4	TRBJ1-5	-	13	-	CASSLQAHQPQHF	TGTGCCAGCAGTTTGCAGGCGCATCAGCCCCAGCATTTT
TRBV5-8	TRBJ2-3	-	15	-	CASSFLRGATDTQYF	TGTGCCAGCAGCTTTCTAAGGGGCGCCACAGATACGCAGTATTTT
TRBV5-5	TRBJ1-3	-	14	-	CASSFGGTGNTIYF	TGTGCCAGCAGCTTTGGAGGGACTGGAAACACCATATATTTT
TRBV27	TRBJ1-2	-	14	-	CASSLTLGDTGYTF	TGTGCCAGCAGTTTAACGCTAGGGGATACTGGCTACACCTTC
TRBV7-9	TRBJ1-1	-	16	-	CASSSFTVVSVAEAFF	TGTGCCAGCAGCTCCTTCACGGTGGTTAGTGTCGCTGAAGCTTTCTTT
TRBV7-9	TRBJ2-1	-	15	-	CASSFRQGLGNEQFF	TGTGCCAGCAGCTTTCGACAGGGACTAGGGAATGAGCAGTTCTTC
TRBV28	TRBJ1-1	-	14	-	CASSLSRASLKAFF	TGTGCCAGCAGTTTATCCAGGGCGTCCCTCAAAGCTTTCTTT
TRBV7-6	TRBJ2-5	-	19	-	CASSLAGGTLFGSEETQYF	TGTGCCAGCAGCTTAGCGGGGGGTACCCTATTTGGGAGTGAAGAGACCCAGTACTTC
TRBV6-6	TRBJ1-2	-	13	-	CASSYEGAVGYTF	TGTGCCAGCAGTTACGAAGGGGCGGTTGGCTACACCTTC
TRBV7-8	TRBJ1-6	-	18	-	CASSPHILRSSYNSPLHF	TGTGCCAGCAGCCCACACATACTCCGGAGCTCCTATAATTCACCCCTCCACTTT
TRBV5-1	TRBJ1-5	-	13	-	CASSQTGNQPQHF	TGCGCCAGCAGCCAAACAGGCAATCAGCCCCAGCATTTT
TRBV19	TRBJ2-7	-	14	TRBD2	CASSQAGGTYEQYF	TGTGCCAGTAGCCAAGCGGGGGGGACCTACGAGCAGTACTTC
TRBV30	TRBJ1-1	-	12	-	CAWSGGTVEAFF	TGTGCCTGGAGTGGCGGGACCGTTGAAGCTTTCTTT
TRBV5-4	TRBJ2-5	-	15	TRBD1	CASSLGGQAQETQYF	TGTGCCAGCAGCTTGGGGGGACAGGCTCAAGAGACCCAGTACTTC
TRBV2	TRBJ2-2	-	15	-	CASSEQGSNTGELFF	TGTGCCAGCAGTGAACAGGGTTCGAACACCGGGGAGCTGTTTTTT
TRBV19	TRBJ1-1	-	14	-	CASSRRGDRTEAFF	TGTGCCAGTAGTCGCCGGGGGGATCGCACTGAAGCTTTCTTT
TRBV10-3	TRBJ1-5	-	13	-	CAISTENNQPQHF	TGTGCCATCTCCACAGAAAACAATCAGCCCCAGCATTTT